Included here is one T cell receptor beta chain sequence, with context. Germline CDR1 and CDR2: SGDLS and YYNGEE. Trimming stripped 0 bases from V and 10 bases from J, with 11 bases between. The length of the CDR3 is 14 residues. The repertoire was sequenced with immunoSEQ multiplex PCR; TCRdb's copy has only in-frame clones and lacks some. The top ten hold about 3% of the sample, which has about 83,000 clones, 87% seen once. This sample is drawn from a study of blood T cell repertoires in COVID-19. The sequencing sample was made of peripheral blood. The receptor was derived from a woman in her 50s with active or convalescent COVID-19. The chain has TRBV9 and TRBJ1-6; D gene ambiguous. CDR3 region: CASSVDGEQSPLHF. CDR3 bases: TGTGCCAGCAGCGTAGACGGGGAACAGTCACCCCTCCACTTT.